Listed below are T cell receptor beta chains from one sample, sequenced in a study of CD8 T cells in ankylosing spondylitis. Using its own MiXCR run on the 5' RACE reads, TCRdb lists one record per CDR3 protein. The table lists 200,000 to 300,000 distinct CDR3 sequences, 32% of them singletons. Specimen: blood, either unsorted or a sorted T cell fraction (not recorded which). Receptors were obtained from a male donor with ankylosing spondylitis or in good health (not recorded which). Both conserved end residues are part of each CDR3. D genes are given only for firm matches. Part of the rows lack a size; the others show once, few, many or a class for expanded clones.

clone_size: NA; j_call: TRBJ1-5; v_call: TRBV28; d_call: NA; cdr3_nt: TGTGCCAGCAGTTTACAGCTAAGGGGCAATCAGCCCCAGCATTTT; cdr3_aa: CASSLQLRGNQPQHF
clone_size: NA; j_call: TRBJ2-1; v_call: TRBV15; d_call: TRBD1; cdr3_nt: TGTGCCACCAGCAGAGACCGGGACAGGGGGTACGGCCATGAGCAGTTCTTC; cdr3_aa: CATSRDRDRGYGHEQFF
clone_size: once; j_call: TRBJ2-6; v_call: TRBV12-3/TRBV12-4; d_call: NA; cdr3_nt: TGTGCCAGCATCCGGGGGCGCGGGACAGATAAATCCTCTGGGGCCAACGTCCTGACTTTC; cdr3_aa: CASIRGRGTDKSSGANVLTF
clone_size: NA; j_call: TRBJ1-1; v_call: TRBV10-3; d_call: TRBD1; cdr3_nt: TGTGCCATCAGTGAGCCAACGGGCCAGGGGGGGCCTGAAGCTTTCTTT; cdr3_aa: CAISEPTGQGGPEAFF
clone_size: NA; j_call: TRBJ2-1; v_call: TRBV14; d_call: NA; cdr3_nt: TGTGCCAGCAGCCAAGTGGTCACCCGGATAGGTAATGAGCAGTTCTTC; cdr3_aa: CASSQVVTRIGNEQFF
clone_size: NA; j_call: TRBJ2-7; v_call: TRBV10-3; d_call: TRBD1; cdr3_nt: TGTGCCATCAGTGGCCGGGACAGCTCCTACGAGCAGTACTTC; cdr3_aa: CAISGRDSSYEQYF
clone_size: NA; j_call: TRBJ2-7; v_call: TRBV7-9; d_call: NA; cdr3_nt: TGTGCCAGCACCCACCCGGGGTCAGTAGAGCAGTACTTC; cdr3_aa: CASTHPGSVEQYF
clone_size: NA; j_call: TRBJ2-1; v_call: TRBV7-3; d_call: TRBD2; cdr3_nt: TGTGCCAGCAGCCTCAGCGGGGGGACATCCTACAATGAGCAGTTCTTC; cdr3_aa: CASSLSGGTSYNEQFF
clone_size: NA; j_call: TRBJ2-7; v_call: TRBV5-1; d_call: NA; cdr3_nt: TGCGCCAGCTGCCAGGGTCACGAACCCACCTACGAGCAGTACTTC; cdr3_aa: CASCQGHEPTYEQYF
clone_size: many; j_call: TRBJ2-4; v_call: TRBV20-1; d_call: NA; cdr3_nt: TGCAGTGCTAGCTCCAACGGGGACATTCAGTACTTC; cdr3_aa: CSASSNGDIQYF
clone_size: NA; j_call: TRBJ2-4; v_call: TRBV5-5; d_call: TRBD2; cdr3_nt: TGTGCCACCCGACGGGGGGGATGGGACATTCAGTACTTC; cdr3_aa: CATRRGGWDIQYF
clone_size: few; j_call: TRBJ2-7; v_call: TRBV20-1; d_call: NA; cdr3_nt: TGCAGTGCGCTCGAATACTACGAGCAGTACTTC; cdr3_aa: CSALEYYEQYF
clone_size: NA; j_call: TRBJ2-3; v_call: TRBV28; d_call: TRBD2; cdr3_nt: TGTGCCAGCAGTGGCCCTAGCGGGGGGGCCCATTCCACAACAGGGTATACGCAGTATTTT; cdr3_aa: CASSGPSGGAHSTTGYTQYF
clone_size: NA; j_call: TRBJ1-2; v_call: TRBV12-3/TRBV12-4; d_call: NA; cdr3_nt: TGTGCCAGCAGTTGGGCCCCAATGGGCGGCTACACCTTC; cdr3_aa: CASSWAPMGGYTF
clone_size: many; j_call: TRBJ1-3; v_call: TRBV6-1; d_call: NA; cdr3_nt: TGTGCCAGCAAACCCGGGCAGGGCCACACCATATATTTT; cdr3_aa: CASKPGQGHTIYF
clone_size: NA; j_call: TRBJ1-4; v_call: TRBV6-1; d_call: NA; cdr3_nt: TGTGCCAGTAGGGCTGGTGGTAATGAAAAACTGTTTTTT; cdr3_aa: CASRAGGNEKLFF
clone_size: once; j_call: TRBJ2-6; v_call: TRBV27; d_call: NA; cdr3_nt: TGTGCCAGCAGTTTATCGATGGGTGGGGCCAACGTCCTGACTTTC; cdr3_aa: CASSLSMGGANVLTF
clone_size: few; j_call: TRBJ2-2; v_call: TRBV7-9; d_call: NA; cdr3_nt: TGTGCCAGCAGCTTACCAGCAGTGGGGCCGAACACCGGGGAGCTGTTTTTT; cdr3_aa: CASSLPAVGPNTGELFF
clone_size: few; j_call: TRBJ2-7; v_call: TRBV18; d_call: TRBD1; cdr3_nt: TGTGCCAGCTCACCCGGGACAGGGGGCGACGAGCAGTACTTC; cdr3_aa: CASSPGTGGDEQYF
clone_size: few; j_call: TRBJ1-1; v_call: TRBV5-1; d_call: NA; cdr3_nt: TGCGCCAGCAGCTTTGGTAGGGCTGAAGCTTTCTTT; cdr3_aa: CASSFGRAEAFF
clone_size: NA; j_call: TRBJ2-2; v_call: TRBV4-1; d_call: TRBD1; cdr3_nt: TGCGCCAGCAGCCAAGAAGCGGGACAGGGGGGCGGGGAGCTGTTTTTT; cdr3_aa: CASSQEAGQGGGELFF
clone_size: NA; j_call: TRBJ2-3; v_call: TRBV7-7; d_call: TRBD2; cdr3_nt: TGTGCCAGCTTACCCCAGGGTAGCGGGTTAGATACGCAGTATTTT; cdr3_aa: CASLPQGSGLDTQYF
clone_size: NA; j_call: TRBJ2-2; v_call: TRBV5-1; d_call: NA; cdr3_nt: TGCGCCAGCAGCTTGGAAGGGTACGGGGAGCTGTTTTTT; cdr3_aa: CASSLEGYGELFF
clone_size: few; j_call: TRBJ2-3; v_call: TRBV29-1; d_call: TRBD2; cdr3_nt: TGCAGCGTAGAACTAGCGGACGTCACAGATACGCAGTATTTT; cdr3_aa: CSVELADVTDTQYF
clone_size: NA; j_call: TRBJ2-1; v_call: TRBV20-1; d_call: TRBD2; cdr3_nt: TGCAGTGCTAGAGATAGTGGCGGACTAGAGTTTTTGGGTGAGCAGTTCTTC; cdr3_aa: CSARDSGGLEFLGEQFF
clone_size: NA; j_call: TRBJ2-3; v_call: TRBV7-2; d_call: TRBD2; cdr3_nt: TGTGCCAGCAGCCGGAGCGGGGCAGTGACGCAGTATTTT; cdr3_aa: CASSRSGAVTQYF
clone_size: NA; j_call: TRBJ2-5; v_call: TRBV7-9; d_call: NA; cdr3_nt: TGTGCCAGCAGCTTAACCGGGGGCGACGAGACCCAGTACTTC; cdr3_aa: CASSLTGGDETQYF
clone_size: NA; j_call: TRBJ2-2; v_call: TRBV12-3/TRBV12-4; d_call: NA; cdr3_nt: TGTGCCAGCACGGACTCGAACACCGGGGAGCTGTTTTTT; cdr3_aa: CASTDSNTGELFF
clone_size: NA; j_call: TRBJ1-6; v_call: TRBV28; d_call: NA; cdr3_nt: TGTGCCAGCATCGGCGGGGGGAATTATAATTCACCCCTCCACTTT; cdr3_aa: CASIGGGNYNSPLHF
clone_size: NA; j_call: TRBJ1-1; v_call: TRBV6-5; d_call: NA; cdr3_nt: TGTGCCAGCAGTCAGTCGGCTACGAACACTGAAGCTTTCTTT; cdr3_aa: CASSQSATNTEAFF
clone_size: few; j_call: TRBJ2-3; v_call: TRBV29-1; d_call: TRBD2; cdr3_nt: TGCAGCGGTGACGGCGGGGGAACAGATACGCAGTATTTT; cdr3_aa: CSGDGGGTDTQYF
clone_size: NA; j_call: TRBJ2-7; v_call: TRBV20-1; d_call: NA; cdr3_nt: TGCAGTGCTAGTTGGGTCAGCTCCTACGAGCAGTACTTC; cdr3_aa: CSASWVSSYEQYF
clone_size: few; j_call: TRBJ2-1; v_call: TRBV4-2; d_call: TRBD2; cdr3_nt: TGTGCCAGCAGCCAAGACTGGGCTAGCGGGGCCTACAATGAGCAGTTCTTC; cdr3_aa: CASSQDWASGAYNEQFF
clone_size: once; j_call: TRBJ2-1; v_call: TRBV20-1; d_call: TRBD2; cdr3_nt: TGCAGTGCTAGTGATCCGGGGGGGACTTACAATGAGCAGTTCTTC; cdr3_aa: CSASDPGGTYNEQFF
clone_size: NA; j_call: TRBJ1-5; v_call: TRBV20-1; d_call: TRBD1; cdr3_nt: TGCAGTGCTAGACCGACAGGGTGGCGGTTGAGCAATCAGCCCCAGCATTTT; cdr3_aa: CSARPTGWRLSNQPQHF
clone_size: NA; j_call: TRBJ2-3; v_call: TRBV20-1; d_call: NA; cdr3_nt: TGCAGCGTACCTGACCCAGGTGGAGATACGCAGTATTTT; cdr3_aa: CSVPDPGGDTQYF